Below are 26 T cell receptor beta chains sequenced from a single sample in a study of radiation and T cells in renal cell carcinoma. Stated time point: baseline pretreatment blood. Treatment defined: 15 Gy SBRT to primary tumor, nephrectomy 4 weeks later. This table comes from immunoSEQ multiplex PCR, and its TCRdb copy is limited to in-frame clones, with some not included. The sample holds some 110,000 clones; around 83% are singletons and the top ten take around 3%. The material sequenced was blood, taken from a patient whose treatment included radiotherapy and nephrectomy. The receptors originated from a woman aged 55-70 years with renal cell carcinoma.

The chain has TRBV9 and TRBJ2-1; D perhaps matches TRBD2 (6 bases). The V end was cut by 2 bases, the J end by 2 bases, with 11 bases between. This CDR3 has 15 residues. Germline assignment: CDR1 SGDLS and CDR2 YYNGEE. The CDR3 DNA reads as TGTGCCAGCAGCGTTGGAGCGGGTCCCTACAATGAGCAGTTCTTC. As protein: CASSVGAGPYNEQFF.

This rearrangement joins TRBV18 to TRBJ1-5, with 10 bases fitting TRBD1. After removal of 4 bases from V and 5 bases from J, the junction contained 5 bases not matched to a gene. There are 15 residues in the CDR3. Looked up from germline, CDR1 is KGHSH and CDR2 is LQKENI. The CDR3 DNA reads as TGTGCCAGCTCACGGGACAGGGGACGCGATCAGCCCCAGCATTTT. This gives the protein CASSRDRGRDQPQHF.

This clone was picked up one time. This chain uses TRBV29-1 with TRBJ2-7; unclear D gene. Germline CDR1 reads SQVTM; CDR2 reads ANQGSEA. V gave up 7 bases and J gave up 3 bases, with 16 bases separating them. The CDR3 consists of 13 residues. DNA for the CDR3: TGCAGCGCAAAACACCCCAACGGCTACGAGCAGTACTTC. Residues: CSAKHPNGYEQYF.

The genes are TRBV5-1 and TRBJ1-5; TRBD1 matches 9 bases. Trimming removed 0 bases from V and 3 bases from J; junction bases left unmatched: 7. This CDR3 spans 17 amino acids. The germline CDR1 and CDR2 sequences are SGHRS and YFSETQ. The CDR3 region is CASSLGDRAQTNQPQHF. The CDR3 region has the DNA TGCGCCAGCAGCTTGGGGGACAGGGCTCAGACCAATCAGCCCCAGCATTTT.

The chain has TRBV6-1 and TRBJ2-7, with D unresolved. CDR1 and CDR2 (germline): MNHNS, SASEGT. V dropped 1 base and J dropped 1 base, with 5 bases sitting between them. CDR3 length: 13 amino acids. Here the CDR3 DNA reads TGTGCCAGCAGTGAAGATGCTTCCTACGAGCAGTACTTC. Protein product: CASSEDASYEQYF.

This clone occurred once. The V gene is TRBV5-5, the J gene TRBJ1-3; perhaps TRBD1 as D (5 bases). Germline CDR1 is SGHKS and CDR2 is YYEKEE (reference sequence). This CDR3 is 12 amino acids long. V lost 2 bases and J 8 bases, leaving 8 bases between the germline ends. The CDR3 DNA follows: TGTGCCAGCAGCTTCAGAGGGGACACCATATATTTT. Its translation is CASSFRGDTIYF.

The chain couples TRBV5-4 to TRBJ2-2; 9 positions match TRBD2. Germline V gene lookup returns CDR1 SGHNT and CDR2 YYREEE (reference sequence). The CDR3 is 17 amino acids. Trimming cost V 4 bases and J 6 bases; bases outside gene matches: 13. This chain's CDR3 is CASSPTGTSLGAGELFF. The DNA for the CDR3 is TGTGCCAGCAGCCCCACAGGGACTAGCTTGGGGGCCGGGGAGCTGTTTTTT.

The CDR3 loop reads CASSFDGDTEAFF. DNA of the CDR3: TGTGCCAGCAGCTTTGACGGAGACACTGAAGCTTTCTTT. The chain recombines TRBV11-3 with TRBJ1-1; D unresolved. The CDR3 spans 13 residues. Trimming left V 3 bases short and J 3 bases short, with 8 bases between. Germline V gene data show CDR1 as SGHNT and CDR2 as YENEEA.

The table lists this clone with a few counts. This rearrangement joins TRBV9 to TRBJ1-1, with D tentatively TRBD1 (5 bases). Per germline, CDR1 SGDLS and CDR2 YYNGEE. The length of the CDR3 is 14 residues. The V and J ends lost 0 bases and 7 bases respectively, with 13 bases between them. This chain's CDR3 is CASSVGGGDIEAFF. CDR3 DNA sequence: TGTGCCAGCAGCGTAGGTGGGGGAGACATTGAAGCTTTCTTT.

V gene TRBV5-1 combines with J gene TRBJ2-2, with D possibly matching TRBD1 (6 bases). This CDR3 has 15 amino acids. The germline CDR1 and CDR2 sequences are SGHRS and YFSETQ. V lost 5 bases and J 0 bases, leaving 11 bases between the germline ends. The CDR3 DNA reads TGCGCCAGCAGTGCGGACAGCGCGAACACCGGGGAGCTGTTTTTT. Translation gives CASSADSANTGELFF. The full variable domain, rest sourced from reference TRBV5-1 and TRBJ2-2, is KAGVTQTPRYLIKTRGQQVTLSCSPISGHRSVSWYQQTPGQGLQFLFEYFSETQRNKGNFPGRFSGRQFSNSRSEMNVSTLELGDSALYLCASSADSANTGELFFGEGSRLTVL.

The chain is built from TRBV4-3 and TRBJ2-1; 9 bases map to TRBD2. The CDR3 is 15 amino acids. Germline CDR1 and CDR2: LGHNA and YSLEER. V shed 4 bases, J shed 9 bases, and the junction held 10 bases outside the gene matches. CDR3 sequence reads: CASSPEVAGVAEQFF. DNA for the CDR3: TGCGCCAGCAGCCCGGAGGTAGCGGGAGTCGCTGAGCAGTTCTTC.

This sequence joins TRBV9 and TRBJ2-3; tentatively, D is TRBD1 (6 bases). Germline V gene sequence: CDR1 SGDLS, CDR2 YYNGEE. The CDR3 consists of 16 residues. The V gene lost 4 bases and the J gene lost 0 bases, with 15 bases spanning the gap. CDR3 amino acids: CASSYSDRISTDTQYF. For the CDR3, the DNA is TGTGCCAGCAGCTATAGTGACAGGATTAGCACAGATACGCAGTATTTT.

This chain connects TRBV10-3 to TRBJ2-1; D is ambiguous. Germline CDR1 reads ENHRY; CDR2 reads SYGVKD. The CDR3 covers 15 residues. Trimming left V 0 bases short and J 4 bases short, with 10 bases between. CDR3 nucleotide sequence: TGTGCCATCAGTGAGTCAAGCACTACTTACAATGAGCAGTTCTTC. Its protein is CAISESSTTYNEQFF.

In its sample, this clone was seen once. This chain links TRBV15 with TRBJ2-7, with D tentatively TRBD1 or TRBD2 (6 bases each). From germline, CDR1 is LNHNV and CDR2 YYDKDF (reference sequence). There are 13 residues in the CDR3. V lost 8 bases to trimming and J lost 5 bases, with 16 bases between them. The CDR3 DNA reads as TGTGCCACCTCGAGTAGGGGGGTCCACGAGCAGTACTTC. Encoded protein: CATSSRGVHEQYF.

The chain joins TRBV5-1 to TRBJ1-1; possible D gene TRBD1, 6 bases. Trimming took 5 bases from V and 5 from J, leaving 16 bases between them. Germline V CDR1 and CDR2: SGHRS, YFSETQ. The CDR3 covers 14 residues. The CDR3 DNA reads TGCGCCAGCAGTTCGGGGGGGCGAGAAACTGAAGCTTTCTTT. Its translation is CASSSGGRETEAFF.

The V call is TRBV7-2, the J call TRBJ2-5; maybe TRBD2 (6 bases). Germline CDR1 reads SGHTA; CDR2 reads FQGNSA. This CDR3 contains 14 residues. V was shortened by 1 base and J by 3 bases, with 9 bases between the two germline ends. CDR3 nucleotide sequence: TGTGCCAGCAGCTTAGGACCGGGAGAAGAGACCCAGTACTTC. This sequence encodes CASSLGPGEETQYF. The full variable domain, completed using reference TRBV7-2 and TRBJ2-5, is GAGVSQSPSNKVTEKGKDVELRCDPISGHTALYWYRQSLGQGLEFLIYFQGNSAPDKSGLPSDRFSAERTGGSVSTLTIQRTQQEDSAVYLCASSLGPGEETQYFGPGTRLLVL.

The gene calls are TRBV6-5 and TRBJ1-2; D gene uncertain. The germline CDR1 and CDR2 sequences are MNHEY and SVGAGI. V gave up 0 bases and J gave up 1 base, with 6 bases separating them. This CDR3 is 14 amino acids long. Written as DNA, the CDR3 is TGTGCCAGCAGTTACTCGCCTGTTAACTATGGCTACACCTTC. Translating it yields CASSYSPVNYGYTF.

The chain uses TRBV7-6 and TRBJ1-6, with 7 nucleotides matching TRBD1. This CDR3 spans 14 amino acids. CDR1 and CDR2 from the germline V gene are SGHVS and FNYEAQ. With V trimmed by 5 bases and J by 5 bases, 3 bases remained unmatched. CDR3 nucleotides: TGTGCCAGCAGCCTAGACAGGGATAATTCACCCCTCCACTTT. Its translation: CASSLDRDNSPLHF.

This chain links TRBV28 with TRBJ2-1; tentatively, D is TRBD2 (5 bases). V lost 3 bases, J lost 5 bases, and 11 bases lay in between. The germline gives CDR1 MDHEN, CDR2 SYDVKM. CDR3 length: 14 residues. CDR3 in amino acids: CASSFPDFNNEQFF. Here the CDR3 DNA reads TGTGCCAGCAGTTTTCCGGACTTCAACAATGAGCAGTTCTTC.

The V gene is TRBV5-4, the J gene TRBJ2-5; a weak D match, TRBD1 (6 bases). This CDR3 has 14 residues. Germline V lookup: CDR1 SGHNT, CDR2 YYREEE (reference sequence). Trimming removed 4 bases from V and 2 bases from J, with 12 bases in between. This CDR3 is CASSPRQAQETQYF. The CDR3 DNA follows: TGTGCCAGCAGCCCAAGACAGGCACAAGAGACCCAGTACTTC.

This clone was seen just once. The genes are TRBV28 and TRBJ2-2; 7 nucleotides line up with TRBD1. Germline V lookup: CDR1 MDHEN, CDR2 SYDVKM. CDR3 length: 15 residues. V gave up 7 bases and J gave up 1 base; unmatched junction bases: 6. DNA for the CDR3: TGTGCCAGCACCATAGGGGGCAGGAACACCGGGGAGCTGTTTTTT. Translation gives CASTIGGRNTGELFF.

The gene calls are TRBV28 and TRBJ2-5; no firm D call. From germline, CDR1 is MDHEN and CDR2 SYDVKM. Trimming took 1 base from V and 5 from J, leaving 2 bases between them. This CDR3 has 11 amino acids. The CDR3 DNA follows: TGTGCCAGCAGTTTATCCGAGACCCAGTACTTC. The encoded protein is CASSLSETQYF.

The chain carries TRBV6-5 and TRBJ2-7, with a weak D call TRBD1 (8 bases). Germline V lookup: CDR1 MNHEY, CDR2 SVGAGI. V lost 6 bases and J lost 7, with 22 bases in between. The CDR3 is 15 residues long. CDR3 loop: CASSATPGQGGEQYF. Written as DNA, the CDR3 is TGTGCCAGCAGCGCGACCCCCGGACAGGGAGGGGAGCAGTACTTC.

V is TRBV9 and J is TRBJ2-3; D might be TRBD2 (7 bases). The V gene lost 0 bases and the J gene lost 6 bases, with 20 bases spanning the gap. Germline V gene data show CDR1 as SGDLS and CDR2 as YYNGEE. The CDR3 has 17 residues. The CDR3: CASSVVVGGLGGDTQYF. The CDR3 nucleotides read TGTGCCAGCAGCGTAGTCGTCGGGGGGCTCGGTGGTGATACGCAGTATTTT.

The chain employs TRBV7-6 and TRBJ1-5; D gene ambiguous. Germline V gene lookup returns CDR1 SGHVS and CDR2 FNYEAQ. This CDR3 spans 12 amino acids. Trimming took off 0 bases at V and 7 bases at J, with 4 bases between the two ends. CDR3 DNA: TGTGCCAGCAGCTTAGCAGGACAGCCCCAGCATTTT. Translation gives CASSLAGQPQHF.

The chain uses TRBV6-1 and TRBJ1-4; TRBD1 matches 9 bases. This CDR3 region has 14 residues. Germline CDR1 and CDR2: MNHNS and SASEGT. Unmatched junction bases numbered 8, after V lost 7 bases and J lost 8 bases. Here the CDR3 reads CASNHRGLGEKLFF. The CDR3 DNA is TGTGCCAGCAATCACAGGGGGCTGGGAGAAAAACTGTTTTTT.